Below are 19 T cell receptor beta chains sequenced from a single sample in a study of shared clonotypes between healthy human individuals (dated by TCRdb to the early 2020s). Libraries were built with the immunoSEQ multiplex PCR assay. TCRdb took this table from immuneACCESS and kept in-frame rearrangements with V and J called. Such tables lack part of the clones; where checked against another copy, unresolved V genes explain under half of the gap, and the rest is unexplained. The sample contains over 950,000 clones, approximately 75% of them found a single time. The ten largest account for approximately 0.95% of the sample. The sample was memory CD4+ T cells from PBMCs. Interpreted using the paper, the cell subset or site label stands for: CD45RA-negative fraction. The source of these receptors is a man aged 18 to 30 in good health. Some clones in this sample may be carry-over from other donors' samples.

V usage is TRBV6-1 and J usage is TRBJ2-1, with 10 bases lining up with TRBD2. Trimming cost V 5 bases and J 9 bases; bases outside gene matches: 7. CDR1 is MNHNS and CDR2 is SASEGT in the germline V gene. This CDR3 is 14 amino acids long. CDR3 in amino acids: CASSTSGTVGEQFF. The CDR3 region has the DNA TGTGCCAGCAGTACTAGCGGGACGGTAGGTGAGCAGTTCTTC.

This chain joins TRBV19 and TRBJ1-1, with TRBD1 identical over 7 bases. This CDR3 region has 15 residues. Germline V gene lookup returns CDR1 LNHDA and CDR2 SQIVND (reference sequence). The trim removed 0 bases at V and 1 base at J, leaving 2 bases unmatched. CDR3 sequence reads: CASSIEGQSNTEAFF. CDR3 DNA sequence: TGTGCCAGTAGTATAGAGGGACAGTCGAACACTGAAGCTTTCTTT.

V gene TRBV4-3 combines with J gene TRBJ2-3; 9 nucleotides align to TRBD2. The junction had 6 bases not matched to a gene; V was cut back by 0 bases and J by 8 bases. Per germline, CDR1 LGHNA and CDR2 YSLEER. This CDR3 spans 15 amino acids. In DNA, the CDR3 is TGCGCCAGCAGCCAAGATCGCGGGAGGGCAGTTACGCAGTATTTT. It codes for CASSQDRGRAVTQYF.

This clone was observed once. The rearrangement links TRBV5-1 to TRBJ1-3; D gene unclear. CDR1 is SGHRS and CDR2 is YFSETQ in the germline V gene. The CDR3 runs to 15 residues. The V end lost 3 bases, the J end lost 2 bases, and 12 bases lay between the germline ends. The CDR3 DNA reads TGCGCCAGCAGCTCCTTAGGTGGGCCTGGAAACACCATATATTTT. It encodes CASSSLGGPGNTIYF.

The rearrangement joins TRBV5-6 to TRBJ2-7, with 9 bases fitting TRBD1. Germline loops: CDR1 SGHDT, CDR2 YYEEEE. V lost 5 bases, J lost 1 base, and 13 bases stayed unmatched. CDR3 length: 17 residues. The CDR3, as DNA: TGTGCCAGCAGAAAGGGACAGGGTGTTATCGCTTCCTACGAGCAGTACTTC. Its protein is CASRKGQGVIASYEQYF.

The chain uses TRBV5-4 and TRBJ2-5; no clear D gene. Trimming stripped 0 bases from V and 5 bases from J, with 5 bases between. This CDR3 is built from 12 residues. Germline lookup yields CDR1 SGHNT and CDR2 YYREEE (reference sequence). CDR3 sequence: CASSLGLETQYF. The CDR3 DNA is TGTGCCAGCAGCTTGGGACTGGAGACCCAGTACTTC.

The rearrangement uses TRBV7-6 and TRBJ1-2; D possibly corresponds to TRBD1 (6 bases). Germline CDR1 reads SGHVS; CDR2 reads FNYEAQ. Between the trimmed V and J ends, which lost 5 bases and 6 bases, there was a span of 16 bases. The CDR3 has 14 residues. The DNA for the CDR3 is TGTGCCAGCAGCCGGAACAGGGTCCCGGATGGCTACACCTTC. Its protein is CASSRNRVPDGYTF.

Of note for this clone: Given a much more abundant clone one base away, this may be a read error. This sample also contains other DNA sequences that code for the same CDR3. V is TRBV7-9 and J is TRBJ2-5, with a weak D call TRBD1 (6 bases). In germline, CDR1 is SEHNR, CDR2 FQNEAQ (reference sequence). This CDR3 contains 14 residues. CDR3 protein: CASSPGHFQETQYF. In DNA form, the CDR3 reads TGTGCCAGCAGCCCGGGACATTTCCAAGAGACTCAGTACTTC.

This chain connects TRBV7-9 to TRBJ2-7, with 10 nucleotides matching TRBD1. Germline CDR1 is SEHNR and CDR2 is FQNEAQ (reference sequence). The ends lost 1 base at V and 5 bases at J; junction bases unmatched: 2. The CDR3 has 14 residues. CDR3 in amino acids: CASSLGQGAHEQYF. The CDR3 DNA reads TGTGCCAGCAGCTTAGGACAGGGGGCCCACGAGCAGTACTTC.

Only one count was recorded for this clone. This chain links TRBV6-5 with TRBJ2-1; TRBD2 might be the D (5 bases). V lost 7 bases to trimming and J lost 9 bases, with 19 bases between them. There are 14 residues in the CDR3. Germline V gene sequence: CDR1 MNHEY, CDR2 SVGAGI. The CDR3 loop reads CASTIDRRGSEQFF. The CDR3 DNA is TGTGCCAGCACCATAGACCGTCGGGGAAGTGAGCAGTTCTTC.

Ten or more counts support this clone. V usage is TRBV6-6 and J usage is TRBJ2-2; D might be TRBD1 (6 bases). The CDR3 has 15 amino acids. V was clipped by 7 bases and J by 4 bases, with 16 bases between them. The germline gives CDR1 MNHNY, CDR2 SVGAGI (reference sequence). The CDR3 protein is CASTPTGYGTGELFF. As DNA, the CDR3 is TGTGCCAGCACCCCTACAGGGTATGGCACCGGGGAGCTGTTTTTT.

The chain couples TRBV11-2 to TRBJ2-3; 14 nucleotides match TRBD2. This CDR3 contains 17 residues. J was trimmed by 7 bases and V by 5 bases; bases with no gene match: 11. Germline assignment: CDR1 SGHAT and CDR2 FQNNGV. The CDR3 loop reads CASSLLTGTSGSHTQYF. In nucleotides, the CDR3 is TGTGCCAGCAGCCTACTAACCGGGACTAGCGGGAGCCATACGCAGTATTTT.

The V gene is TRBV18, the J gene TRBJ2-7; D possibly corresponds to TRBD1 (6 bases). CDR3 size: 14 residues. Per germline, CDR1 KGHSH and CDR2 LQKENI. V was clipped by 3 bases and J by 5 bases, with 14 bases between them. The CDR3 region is CASSPGWGTNEQYF. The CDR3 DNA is TGTGCCAGCTCACCGGGCTGGGGGACAAACGAGCAGTACTTC.

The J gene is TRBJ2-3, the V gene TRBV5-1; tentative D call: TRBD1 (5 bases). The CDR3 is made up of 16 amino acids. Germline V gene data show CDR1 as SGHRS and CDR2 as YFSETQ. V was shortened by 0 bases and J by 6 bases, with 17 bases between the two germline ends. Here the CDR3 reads CASSLGLQGGADTQYF. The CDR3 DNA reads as TGCGCCAGCAGCTTGGGTCTGCAGGGCGGCGCGGATACGCAGTATTTT.

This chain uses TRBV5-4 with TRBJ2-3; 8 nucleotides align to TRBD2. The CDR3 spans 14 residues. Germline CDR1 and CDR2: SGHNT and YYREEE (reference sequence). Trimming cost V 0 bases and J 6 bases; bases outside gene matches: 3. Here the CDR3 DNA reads TGTGCCAGCAGCTTGGGTAGCGGGATTGATACGCAGTATTTT. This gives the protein CASSLGSGIDTQYF. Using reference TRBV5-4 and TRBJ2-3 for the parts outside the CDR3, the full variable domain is ETGVTQSPTHLIKTRGQQVTLRCSSQSGHNTVSWYQQALGQGPQFIFQYYREEENGRGNFPPRFSGLQFPNYSSELNVNALELDDSALYLCASSLGSGIDTQYFGPGTRLTVL.

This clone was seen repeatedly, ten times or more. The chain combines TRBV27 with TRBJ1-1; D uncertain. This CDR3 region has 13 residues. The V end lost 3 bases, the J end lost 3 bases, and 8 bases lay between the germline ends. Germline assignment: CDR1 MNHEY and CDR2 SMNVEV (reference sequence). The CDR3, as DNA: TGTGCCAGCAGTTTGGTAAGAGACACTGAAGCTTTCTTT. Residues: CASSLVRDTEAFF.

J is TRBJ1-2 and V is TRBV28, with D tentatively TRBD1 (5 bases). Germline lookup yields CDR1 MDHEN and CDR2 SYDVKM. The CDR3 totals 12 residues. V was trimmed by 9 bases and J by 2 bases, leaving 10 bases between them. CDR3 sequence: CASAGTNYGYTF. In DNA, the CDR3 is TGTGCCAGTGCGGGGACCAACTATGGCTACACCTTC.

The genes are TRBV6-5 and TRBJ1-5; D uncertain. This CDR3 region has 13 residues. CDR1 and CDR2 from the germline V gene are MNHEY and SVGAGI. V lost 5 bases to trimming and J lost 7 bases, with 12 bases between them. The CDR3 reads CASSSALGQPQHF. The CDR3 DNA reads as TGTGCCAGCAGTAGCGCCCTCGGGCAGCCCCAGCATTTT.

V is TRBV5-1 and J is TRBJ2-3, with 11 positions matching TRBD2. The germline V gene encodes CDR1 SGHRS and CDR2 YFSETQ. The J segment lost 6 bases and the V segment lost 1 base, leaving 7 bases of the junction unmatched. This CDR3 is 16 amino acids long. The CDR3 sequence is CASSLSTSGRSDTQYF. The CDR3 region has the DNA TGCGCCAGCAGCTTGTCCACTAGCGGGAGATCGGATACGCAGTATTTT.